This T cell receptor (beta chain) was identified in a study of cytomegalovirus exposure and HLA in healthy donors. J gave up 7 bases and V 7 bases, and 10 bases lay outside the gene matches. There are 14 residues in the CDR3. Per germline, CDR1 SNHLY and CDR2 FYNNEI. The PCR contained 60 Vbeta and 13 Jbeta primers. Sequencing was performed with immunoSEQ multiplex PCR; in TCRdb, only in-frame clones are kept and a portion is missing. The sample includes 65,000 to 85,000 clones, about three quarters of them seen just once. The sample consisted of PBMCs. This sequence was found in a man aged 50 to 59 in good health and CMV-seropositive. The chain couples TRBV2 to TRBJ2-7, with 10 bases identical to TRBD2. The DNA for the CDR3 is TGTGCCAGCAATAAGCTAGCGGGAGCTGGGGAGCAGTACTTC. Amino acids: CASNKLAGAGEQYF.